The 30 T cell receptor beta chains below all came from one sample that was sequenced in a study of blood T cell repertoires in COVID-19. TCRdb keeps only in-frame clones here, not all; method: immunoSEQ multiplex PCR. The table lists approximately 50,000 clones, 79% of them singletons. Specimen: peripheral blood. These receptors all stem from a man between 65 and 80 years old with acute or convalescent COVID-19.

The chain has TRBV6-5 and TRBJ1-1; 8 nucleotides line up with TRBD1. The CDR3 is made up of 14 amino acids. The V segment lost 8 bases and the J segment 7 bases; nucleotides outside the gene matches: 12. The germline CDR1 and CDR2 sequences are MNHEY and SVGAGI. The CDR3 DNA reads as TGTGCCAGCCTGAGGACAGGGTTGGAGAATGAAGCTTTCTTT. Its translation is CASLRTGLENEAFF.

The chain carries TRBV7-9 and TRBJ1-3; 8 bases align to TRBD1. The CDR3 sequence is 16 residues long. Trimming at V came to 4 bases and at J to 3 bases, leaving 8 bases not matched to a gene. Germline CDR1 SEHNR, CDR2 FQNEAQ (reference sequence). The DNA of the CDR3 is TGTGCCAGCAGCTCCGTCGGCAGGGGGCTTGGAAACACCATATATTTT. This encodes CASSSVGRGLGNTIYF. The entire variable domain, with the rest obtained from reference TRBV7-9 and TRBJ1-3, is as follows: DTGVSQNPRHKITKRGQNVTFRCDPISEHNRLYWYRQTLGQGPEFLTYFQNEAQLEKSRLLSDRFSAERPKGSFSTLEIQRTEQGDSAMYLCASSSVGRGLGNTIYFGEGSWLTVV.

The rearrangement uses TRBV28 and TRBJ1-4; D is perhaps TRBD1 (5 bases). CDR3 length: 14 residues. Per the germline V gene, CDR1 is MDHEN and CDR2 is SYDVKM. The V end lost 3 bases, the J end lost 5 bases, and 10 bases lay between the germline ends. CDR3 DNA: TGTGCCAGCAGTTTCTGGCAGGGAAATGAAAAACTGTTTTTT. Translating gives CASSFWQGNEKLFF.

The chain carries TRBV6-5 and TRBJ2-1; 12 nucleotides align to TRBD2. CDR1 is MNHEY and CDR2 is SVGAGI in the germline V gene. The length of the CDR3 is 12 residues. In DNA, the CDR3 is TGTGGTAGACTAGCGGGAGTAGGAGAGCAGTTCTTC. Translating it yields CGRLAGVGEQFF.

The chain couples TRBV28 to TRBJ2-7; TRBD1 matches 9 bases. The CDR3 totals 16 residues. The germline CDR1 and CDR2 sequences are MDHEN and SYDVKM. The V gene end was trimmed by 11 bases and the J gene end by 2 bases; junction bases not matched to a gene: 16. CDR3: CASSATTGTGTYEQYF. DNA for the CDR3: TGTGCCTCCTCGGCGACCACCGGGACAGGGACCTACGAGCAGTACTTC.

The J gene is TRBJ1-4, the V gene TRBV28, with D possibly being TRBD1 (5 bases). V was cut by 11 bases and J by 8 bases, with 15 bases left in between. This CDR3 contains 12 residues. Per germline, CDR1 MDHEN and CDR2 SYDVKM. The CDR3, as DNA: TGTGCCGTCAGTGGGGGGTACGAAAAACTGTTTTTT. It encodes CAVSGGYEKLFF.

The chain couples TRBV9 to TRBJ2-7; D remains ambiguous. This CDR3 contains 10 residues. V gave up 4 bases and J gave up 8 bases, with 7 bases separating them. Germline V lookup: CDR1 SGDLS, CDR2 YYNGEE. The CDR3 loop reads CASSLHKQYF. CDR3 nucleotide sequence: TGTGCCAGCAGCCTTCACAAGCAGTACTTC. The full variable domain, rest sourced from reference TRBV9 and TRBJ2-7, is DSGVTQTPKHLITATGQRVTLRCSPRSGDLSVYWYQQSLDQGLQFLIQYYNGEERAKGNILERFSAQQFPDLHSELNLSSLELGDSALYFCASSLHKQYFGPGTRLTVT.

CDR3 sequence: CASSLRGPFQPQHF. The CDR3 coding sequence is TGTGCCAGCAGCTTAAGGGGGCCATTCCAGCCCCAGCATTTT. The chain links TRBV7-8 to TRBJ1-5, with TRBD1 matching 7 bases. CDR1 and CDR2 (germline): SGHVS, FQNEAQ. The CDR3 contains 14 residues. J lost 7 bases, V lost 2 bases, and 5 bases had no gene match.

The chain couples TRBV27 to TRBJ1-2, with TRBD1 as a possible D gene (5 bases). Germline V gene data show CDR1 as MNHEY and CDR2 as SMNVEV (reference sequence). V lost 2 bases, J lost 2 bases, and 9 bases lay in between. This CDR3 has 14 amino acids. DNA of the CDR3: TGTGCCAGCAGTTTACGGGGGTCAAACTATGGCTACACCTTC. Its translation is CASSLRGSNYGYTF.

The gene calls are TRBV5-4 and TRBJ1-2; tentative D call: TRBD1 (5 bases). Trimming left V 0 bases short and J 14 bases short, with 14 bases between. This CDR3 region has 12 residues. Germline CDR1 reads SGHNT; CDR2 reads YYREEE (reference sequence). The DNA of the CDR3 is TGTGCCAGCAGCTTGGTACAGGCCGAATGGACCTTC. Translated, it gives CASSLVQAEWTF.

V and J are TRBV6-6 and TRBJ2-2; D remains ambiguous. V dropped 6 bases and J dropped 1 base, with 12 bases sitting between them. The CDR3 is 15 amino acids. Germline CDR1 reads MNHNY; CDR2 reads SVGAGI (reference sequence). The DNA of the CDR3 is TGTGCCAGCAGCCTTTCGCGTGGGAACACCGGGGAGCTGTTTTTT. Translating gives CASSLSRGNTGELFF.

This clone came up many times. The chain has TRBV13 and TRBJ2-1; 8 positions match TRBD2. Germline loops: CDR1 PRHDT, CDR2 FYEKMQ (reference sequence). This CDR3 spans 13 amino acids. V shed 2 bases and J 9 bases; nucleotides not matched to a gene: 3. CDR3 DNA: TGTGCCAGCAGCTTATCGGGGGGGGCTGAGCAGTTCTTC. Protein sequence: CASSLSGGAEQFF.

This chain connects TRBV4-2 to TRBJ1-2, with 7 bases that match TRBD1. Germline V gene lookup returns CDR1 LGHNA and CDR2 YNFKEQ. The trim removed 2 bases at V and 4 bases at J, leaving 10 bases unmatched. The CDR3 consists of 16 residues. CDR3 protein: CASSQPTEAGGYGYTF. In DNA form, the CDR3 reads TGTGCCAGCAGCCAACCCACAGAGGCAGGGGGCTATGGCTACACCTTC.

V usage is TRBV6-5 and J usage is TRBJ2-7, with TRBD2 matching 10 bases. The V and J ends lost 7 bases and 5 bases, in that order; junction bases with no gene match: 8. Germline CDR1 MNHEY, CDR2 SVGAGI. The CDR3 length is 14 residues. The CDR3 DNA sequence: TGTGCCAGCACCCCTGGGACTAGCGTTAACGAGCAGTACTTC. Its translation is CASTPGTSVNEQYF.

The chain joins TRBV7-8 to TRBJ2-3; D ambiguous. Looked up from germline, CDR1 is SGHVS and CDR2 is FQNEAQ. V was clipped by 1 base and J by 3 bases, with 8 bases between them. The CDR3 covers 14 residues. The CDR3 DNA follows: TGTGCCAGCAGCTTAGACCCCACAACAGATACGCAGTATTTT. Protein product: CASSLDPTTDTQYF.

The V gene is TRBV27, the J gene TRBJ1-5; D is undetermined. The CDR3 totals 15 residues. Trimming cost V 3 bases and J 4 bases, with 13 bases left between them. Germline values: CDR1 MNHEY, CDR2 SMNVEV (reference sequence). The CDR3 loop reads CASSFGGLGNQPQHF. CDR3 nucleotide sequence: TGTGCCAGCAGTTTCGGCGGGTTGGGAAATCAGCCCCAGCATTTT.

The rearrangement joins TRBV5-4 to TRBJ1-1; weak D call: TRBD1 (6 bases). Trimming cost V 3 bases and J 4 bases, with 16 bases left between them. Germline lookup yields CDR1 SGHNT and CDR2 YYREEE (reference sequence). The CDR3 covers 15 residues. CDR3 sequence: CASSSSGTFPTEAFF. For the CDR3, the DNA is TGTGCCAGCAGCTCGTCCGGGACATTTCCCACTGAAGCTTTCTTT.

The CDR3 sequence: CASSARGALNSPLHF. CDR3 coding DNA: TGCGCCAGCAGCGCCAGGGGTGCCCTTAATTCACCCCTCCACTTT. The chain uses TRBV4-1 and TRBJ1-6, with a weak D call TRBD1 (6 bases). V was shortened by 5 bases and J by 6 bases, with 14 bases between the two germline ends. The germline CDR1 and CDR2 sequences are MGHRA and YSYEKL. The CDR3 loop spans 15 amino acids.

The chain combines TRBV2 with TRBJ2-5, with TRBD2 matching 14 bases. This CDR3 comprises 15 residues. V was clipped by 9 bases and J by 5 bases; unmatched bases: 8. CDR1 is SNHLY and CDR2 is FYNNEI in the germline V gene. CDR3: CASRLAGGPQETQYF. CDR3 coding DNA: TGTGCCAGTCGACTAGCGGGAGGGCCTCAGGAGACCCAGTACTTC. Full variable domain (outside the CDR3, taken from reference TRBV2 and TRBJ2-5): EPEVTQTPSHQVTQMGQEVILRCVPISNHLYFYWYRQILGQKVEFLVSFYNNEISEKSEIFDDQFSVERPDGSNFTLKIRSTKLEDSAMYFCASRLAGGPQETQYFGPGTRLLVL.

This clone appeared a single time. The rearrangement links TRBV6-5 to TRBJ1-1, with a possible D match to TRBD1 (5 bases). This CDR3 is 13 amino acids long. V lost 7 bases, J lost 3 bases, and 12 bases lay in between. Germline V gene data show CDR1 as MNHEY and CDR2 as SVGAGI. DNA for the CDR3: TGTGCCAGCACGCAGGGAGGCGACACTGAAGCTTTCTTT. As protein: CASTQGGDTEAFF.

The chain is built from TRBV4-1 and TRBJ2-6, with D possibly matching TRBD2 (6 bases). Deletions cut 8 bases from V and 0 bases from J, with 20 bases between. The CDR3 is made up of 18 amino acids. CDR1 MGHRA and CDR2 YSYEKL come from the germline V gene. The CDR3 spells CASARSTGVLSGANVLTF. The CDR3 DNA reads TGCGCCAGCGCCCGCTCGACGGGGGTGCTCTCTGGGGCCAACGTCCTGACTTTC.

The rearrangement uses TRBV19 and TRBJ1-4, with D possibly TRBD1 on 6 matching bases. The CDR3 has 11 amino acids. Germline V gives CDR1 LNHDA, CDR2 SQIVND (reference sequence). The V end was cut by 9 bases, the J end by 13 bases, with 15 bases between. CDR3 residues: CASKQGLRLFF. CDR3 sequence (DNA): TGTGCCAGCAAACAGGGTTTACGACTGTTTTTT.

The gene calls are TRBV9 and TRBJ1-4; 7 positions match TRBD1. There are 13 residues in the CDR3. Germline-derived CDR1 and CDR2 are SGDLS and YYNGEE. Trimming cost V 7 bases and J 5 bases; bases outside gene matches: 5. The CDR3 bases are TGTGCCAGCTCCCGGGACAGCAATGAAAAACTGTTTTTT. This codes for CASSRDSNEKLFF.

The chain links TRBV10-1 to TRBJ2-3; D uncertain. The germline CDR1 and CDR2 sequences are WNHNN and SYGVQD (reference sequence). Between the trimmed V and J ends, which lost 3 bases and 14 bases, there was a span of 18 bases. The CDR3 runs 13 residues. The CDR3: CASSDYFEVPSYF. In DNA, the CDR3 is TGCGCCAGCAGTGACTATTTCGAGGTCCCTTCGTATTTT.

This clone was observed a few times. V and J are TRBV29-1 and TRBJ1-4, with D perhaps TRBD1 (5 bases). The CDR3 is made up of 12 amino acids. Germline assignment: CDR1 SQVTM and CDR2 ANQGSEA. V lost 6 bases, J lost 11 bases, and 16 bases lay in between. CDR3 sequence: CSVGGPREKLFF. The CDR3 DNA is TGCAGCGTGGGGGGACCGCGGGAGAAACTGTTTTTT.

Only a few counts were recorded for this clone. J is TRBJ2-7 and V is TRBV10-2; 12 positions agree with TRBD2. The V and J ends lost 0 bases and 4 bases, in that order; junction bases with no gene match: 4. Germline V lookup: CDR1 WSHSY, CDR2 SAAADI. This CDR3 has 16 residues. The CDR3 coding sequence is TGCGCCAGCAGTGAGTCACGGACTAGCGGGGCGTACGAGCAGTACTTC. This gives the protein CASSESRTSGAYEQYF.

Comment on this clone: The junction does not match germline at one end; this may be a read error. This chain uses TRBV7-2 with TRBJ2-1; D remains ambiguous. Germline CDR1 is SGHTA and CDR2 is FQGNSA. The CDR3 is made up of 14 amino acids. The CDR3 protein is CASSLQVSNNEQFF. As DNA, the CDR3 is TGTGCCAGCAGCTTACAGGTCTCCAACAATGAGCAGTTCTTC.

The chain combines TRBV18 with TRBJ2-1; 8 bases line up with TRBD2. The CDR3 runs 16 residues. The germline CDR1 and CDR2 sequences are KGHSH and LQKENI. With 3 bases clipped from V and 10 bases from J, the junction kept 14 bases outside the gene matches. The CDR3 DNA is TGTGCCAGCTCACCCTCGACAAGGACTAGCTCGTGGGAGCAGTTCTTC. This encodes CASSPSTRTSSWEQFF.

The V and J genes are TRBV19 and TRBJ2-2; 12 bases align to TRBD2. This CDR3 region has 15 residues. J lost 6 bases, V lost 1 base, and 0 bases had no gene match. The germline V gene encodes CDR1 LNHDA and CDR2 SQIVND (reference sequence). The CDR3, as DNA: TGTGCCAGTAGTATAGCTAGCGGGGGGGCCGGGGAGCTGTTTTTT. Protein: CASSIASGGAGELFF.

The chain joins TRBV12-3 or TRBV12-4 to TRBJ1-6; D is undetermined. The length of the CDR3 is 13 residues. V was clipped by 3 bases and J by 10 bases, with 10 bases between them. CDR3 DNA sequence: TGTGCCAGCAGTTTCGGGGAAGGATCACCCCTCCACTTT. This gives the protein CASSFGEGSPLHF.